The TCR beta chain under discussion was sequenced for a study of blood T cell repertoires in COVID-19. CDR1 and CDR2 from the germline V gene are MDHEN and SYDVKM. Germline trimming cut 8 bases from V and 4 bases from J; bases unmatched to any gene: 7. The CDR3 is 13 amino acids. Per the authors' pipeline: Estimation of nucleated cell counts relied on the amplification of reference gene primers. Using immunoSEQ multiplex PCR, the repertoire was profiled, and TCRdb retains in-frame clones only, with some absent. The V and J calls and clone size were taken over from that table, and D and trimming were inferred from the DNA. Of some 53,000 clones listed, 80% to 90% are singletons.

The specimen was peripheral blood. This chain joins TRBV28 and TRBJ2-7; 8 bases map to TRBD2. The receptor was isolated from a man in his fifties or sixties with active COVID-19. In DNA form, the CDR3 reads TGTGCCAGCCATGCGGGACTAGGGTACGAGCAGTACTTC. Translating gives CASHAGLGYEQYF.